These 21 T cell receptor beta chains originate from one sample sequenced in a study of long-term antiretroviral therapy in people with HIV (dated by TCRdb to the early 2020s). The immunoSEQ hsTCRB v3.0 assay was used at survey level resolution to sequence the TRB variable region. The source is immuneACCESS, and TCRdb retained only in-frame sequences with V and J called. Part of the clones is not carried over; for the studies checked, unresolved V genes explain less than half of this, and the remainder is unexplained. For this sample the table gives 30,000 to 40,000 clones, of which around 72% were detected only once. Approximately 8% of the sample rests with the top ten. The input for sequencing was unsorted PBMCs, taken 3.1 years after starting antiretroviral therapy. These receptors were taken from a woman in her fifties or sixties with HIV.

This sequence joins TRBV2 and TRBJ1-2; tentatively, D is TRBD1 (6 bases). The CDR3 is 14 amino acids. Germline V CDR1 and CDR2: SNHLY, FYNNEI. V was clipped by 5 bases and J by 4 bases, with 14 bases between them. CDR3 nucleotide sequence: TGTGCCAGCAGTCCGGCGGGGGGCCGCTATGGCTACACCTTC. This translates into CASSPAGGRYGYTF.

The chain is built from TRBV30 and TRBJ1-5; D perhaps matches TRBD1 (6 bases). There are 12 residues in the CDR3. Looked up from germline, CDR1 is GTSNPN and CDR2 is SVGIG (reference sequence). The V and J ends lost 2 bases and 10 bases respectively, with 12 bases between them. The CDR3 DNA reads as TGTGCCTGGAGTCCCACAGGGAATCCCCAGCATTTT. This sequence encodes CAWSPTGNPQHF.

The chain recombines TRBV11-2 with TRBJ2-7; 8 bases match TRBD1. The CDR3 is 15 amino acids. V lost 5 bases and J lost 4; bases outside the gene matches: 10. The germline V gene has CDR1 SGHAT and CDR2 FQNNGV. The DNA of the CDR3 is TGTGCCAGCAGCCCGCTCCGCAGGGGGCTTTACGAGCAGTACGTC. Protein sequence: CASSPLRRGLYEQYV.

A few counts support this clone. This chain joins TRBV10-1 and TRBJ2-7, with TRBD1 identical over 8 bases. This CDR3 comprises 15 residues. The trim removed 3 bases at V and 2 bases at J, leaving 6 bases unmatched. CDR1 WNHNN and CDR2 SYGVQD come from the germline V gene (reference sequence). Written as DNA, the CDR3 is TGCGCCAGCAGTGAACGGCAGGGGGCAGCCTACGAGCAGTACGTC. The encoded protein is CASSERQGAAYEQYV.

The count of this clone is one. The chain joins TRBV27 to TRBJ2-7; 8 nucleotides agree with TRBD1. The CDR3 is made up of 15 amino acids. With 0 bases clipped from V and 5 bases from J, the junction kept 6 bases outside the gene matches. The germline V gene has CDR1 MNHEY and CDR2 SMNVEV (reference sequence). The CDR3 region is CASSLSGTGVHEQYF. The DNA of the CDR3 is TGTGCCAGCAGTTTATCCGGGACAGGCGTCCACGAGCAGTACTTC.

The chain links TRBV27 to TRBJ1-6; D ambiguous. Germline CDR1 reads MNHEY; CDR2 reads SMNVEV (reference sequence). Deletions cut 2 bases from V and 0 bases from J, with 8 bases between. The CDR3 is made up of 16 amino acids. The chain's CDR3 is CASSLRAVSYNSPLHF. The CDR3, as DNA: TGTGCCAGCAGTTTACGGGCGGTCTCCTATAATTCACCCCTCCACTTT.

The V and J genes are TRBV7-3 and TRBJ2-3, with D tentatively TRBD1 or TRBD2 (5 bases each). Per germline, CDR1 SGHTA and CDR2 FQGTGA. The CDR3 covers 14 residues. Trimming pared 4 bases from V and 6 bases from J, leaving 14 bases between. CDR3 bases: TGTGCCAGCAGCTACGGGACCCTGGGGGATACGCAGTATTTT. Translation: CASSYGTLGDTQYF.

This chain joins TRBV19 and TRBJ1-1; TRBD1 matches 7 bases. CDR3 length equals 13 residues. Trimming at V came to 6 bases and at J to 6 bases, leaving 7 bases not matched to a gene. Per the germline V gene, CDR1 is LNHDA and CDR2 is SQIVND (reference sequence). This CDR3 reads CASRINRGSEAFF. CDR3 bases: TGTGCCAGTAGGATAAACAGGGGATCTGAAGCTTTCTTT.

The chain employs TRBV5-1 and TRBJ2-2; D unclear. The CDR3 covers 13 residues. CDR1 and CDR2 (germline): SGHRS, YFSETQ. V shed 2 bases and J shed 1 base, with 3 bases lying between them. In nucleotides, the CDR3 is TGCGCCAGCAGCTTCGGGAACACCGGGGAGCTGTTTTTT. It encodes CASSFGNTGELFF.

The CDR3 region is CASRGQGVFYGYTF. In nucleotides, the CDR3 is TGTGCCAGCAGGGGACAGGGGGTATTCTATGGCTACACCTTC. The V gene is TRBV6-1, the J gene TRBJ1-2, with 11 bases lining up with TRBD1. This CDR3 is built from 14 residues. Germline V lookup: CDR1 MNHNS, CDR2 SASEGT. Losses at the gene ends were 6 bases for V and 4 bases for J; bases not matched to a gene: 4.

Remarks on this clone: Other nucleotide sequences in the sample specify the same CDR3. This chain joins TRBV18 and TRBJ1-5; 8 bases align to TRBD1. Germline lookup yields CDR1 KGHSH and CDR2 LQKENI. The CDR3 spans 15 residues. Trimming removed 6 bases from V and 4 bases from J; junction bases left unmatched: 8. The CDR3 spells CASSPDRGGNQPQHF. The DNA for the CDR3 is TGTGCCAGCTCTCCCGACAGGGGCGGTAATCAGCCCCAGCATTTT.

The genes are TRBV4-2 and TRBJ2-6; 9 nucleotides match TRBD2. The CDR3 consists of 20 residues. CDR1 is LGHNA, CDR2 YNFKEQ, per germline. V trimming: 0 bases; J trimming: 0 bases; junction bases outside the gene matches: 9. The CDR3: CASSQDLASGTISGANVLTF. For the CDR3, the DNA is TGTGCCAGCAGCCAAGATCTCGCTAGCGGGACCATCTCTGGGGCCAACGTCCTGACTTTC.

This clone has more than one count but fewer than ten. This sequence joins TRBV5-1 and TRBJ1-3, with D possibly being TRBD1 (5 bases). Germline loops: CDR1 SGHRS, CDR2 YFSETQ. V gave up 4 bases and J gave up 4 bases, with 12 bases separating them. This CDR3 spans 14 amino acids. This chain's CDR3 is CASSTGTAGNTIYF. CDR3 DNA sequence: TGCGCCAGCAGCACCGGGACTGCCGGAAACACCATATATTTT.

This clone was counted only a few times. The V gene is TRBV19, the J gene TRBJ1-1, with D perhaps TRBD1 (5 bases). This CDR3 comprises 14 residues. Trimming left V 5 bases short and J 9 bases short, with 19 bases between. Germline V gives CDR1 LNHDA, CDR2 SQIVND (reference sequence). DNA of the CDR3: TGTGCCAGTAGTCGAGGGGAAGGGGTCGGACAAGCTTTCTTT. Translating it yields CASSRGEGVGQAFF.

This chain links TRBV9 with TRBJ1-4; 7 positions agree with TRBD1. Germline assignment: CDR1 SGDLS and CDR2 YYNGEE. V was clipped by 0 bases and J by 7 bases; unmatched bases: 3. This CDR3 contains 14 residues. CDR3 DNA sequence: TGTGCCAGCAGCGTAGGTACAGGGGCTGAAAAACTGTTTTTT. As protein: CASSVGTGAEKLFF.

The chain joins TRBV9 to TRBJ2-6; D uncertain. The CDR3 sequence is 15 residues long. Germline V gene lookup returns CDR1 SGDLS and CDR2 YYNGEE. Trimming stripped 6 bases from V and 0 bases from J, with 10 bases between. The CDR3 loop reads CASNSRISGANVLTF. Here the CDR3 DNA reads TGTGCCAGCAACAGTCGAATCTCTGGGGCCAACGTCCTGACTTTC. Looking up the rest from reference TRBV9 and TRBJ2-6 gives the full variable domain: DSGVTQTPKHLITATGQRVTLRCSPRSGDLSVYWYQQSLDQGLQFLIQYYNGEERAKGNILERFSAQQFPDLHSELNLSSLELGDSALYFCASNSRISGANVLTFGAGSRLTVL.

J is TRBJ1-6 and V is TRBV4-1; maybe TRBD1 (5 bases). The length of the CDR3 is 17 residues. Germline values: CDR1 MGHRA, CDR2 YSYEKL. Trimming removed 2 bases from V and 5 bases from J, with 16 bases in between. The CDR3 DNA follows: TGCGCCAGCAGCCAACCCGGGACCCAGGGTCATAATTCACCCCTCCACTTT. This encodes CASSQPGTQGHNSPLHF.

The chain couples TRBV30 to TRBJ1-6, with D possibly TRBD1 on 5 matching bases. This CDR3 comprises 18 residues. Trimming cost V 2 bases and J 5 bases, with 22 bases left between them. Germline CDR1 reads GTSNPN; CDR2 reads SVGIG (reference sequence). This chain's CDR3 is CAWSKNFRVRVDNSPLHF. DNA for the CDR3: TGTGCCTGGAGTAAGAACTTCAGGGTGAGGGTAGATAATTCACCCCTCCACTTT.

The chain joins TRBV10-2 to TRBJ2-1; TRBD1 is a possible D gene (5 bases). V was cut by 8 bases and J by 5 bases, with 10 bases left in between. The CDR3 is 12 amino acids. Germline V gene sequence: CDR1 WSHSY, CDR2 SAAADI. The CDR3 sequence: CASRPRDNEQFF. DNA of the CDR3: TGCGCCAGCCGACCCAGGGACAATGAGCAGTTCTTC.

The genes are TRBV12-5 and TRBJ1-2; no firm D call. Germline-derived CDR1 and CDR2 are LGHNT and FRNRAP. V lost 1 base and J lost 4, with 7 bases in between. The CDR3 contains 13 residues. As DNA, the CDR3 is TGTGCTAGTGGTTTGGACGGTACCTATGGCTACACCTTC. It encodes CASGLDGTYGYTF.

J is TRBJ2-3 and V is TRBV5-1; TRBD1 aligns across 7 bases. V shed 0 bases, J shed 2 bases, and the junction held 6 bases outside the gene matches. This CDR3 has 16 amino acids. The V gene's germline CDR1 is SGHRS and CDR2 YFSETQ. The CDR3 DNA follows: TGCGCCAGCAGCTTGGGGGGGACAGCTTTCACAGATACGCAGTATTTT. It is translated as CASSLGGTAFTDTQYF.